This T cell receptor beta chain was obtained from a study of T cell responses to AZD1222 COVID-19 vaccine. Study conclusions and caveats: Unmutated variant regions are reportedly targeted by nearly half of spike-specific TCRs. Receipt of two AZD1222 doses was followed by a rise in Spike-specific TCR breadth and depth.

The junction had 8 bases not matched to a gene; V was cut back by 4 bases and J by 8 bases. The CDR3 is made up of 14 amino acids. Germline V CDR1 and CDR2: SGHTS, YDEGEE. Of note for this clone: Antigen specificity is unknown.

Produced via immunoSEQ multiplex PCR; TCRdb's table is partial and in-frame only. The sample shows about 180,000 clones, under 95% of them seen only once. The V gene is TRBV5-8, the J gene TRBJ1-2, with TRBD1 matching over 10 bases. Specimen: peripheral blood, collected 28 days after the second AZD1222 dose. The receptor's source is an adult who received the AZD1222 COVID-19 vaccine. The CDR3 region has the DNA TGTGCCAGCAGCCGGGGGACAGGGGAAAGAGGCTACACCTTC. It codes for CASSRGTGERGYTF.